Listed here are 30 T cell receptor beta chains from one sample, sequenced in a study of molecular identifiers for immune sequencing clone quantification. From the PCR reads, TCRdb called clonotypes with MiXCR, one entry per CDR3 protein. Here the sample spans about 640,000 distinct CDR3 sequences, about 20% being singletons. Sequenced sample: naive CD8+ T cells from blood, with Jurkat cell RNA spiked in. Subset noted: FACS-sorted CD8+CD4-CCR7+CD45RA+ naive T cells. These receptors all stem from a human donor in good health. Some libraries in this study had Jurkat cell RNA spiked in.

This clonotype was counted between two and nine times. The rearrangement uses TRBV7-9 and TRBJ1-3; the match to TRBD1 covers 7 bases. CDR3 size: 15 residues. CDR1 SEHNR and CDR2 FQNEAQ come from the germline V gene (reference sequence). J gave up 0 bases and V 8 bases, and 7 bases lay outside the gene matches. CDR3 residues: CASQEGAISGNTIYF. CDR3 DNA sequence: TGTGCCAGCCAAGAGGGGGCAATCTCTGGAAACACCATATATTTT.

For this clonotype: One base away lies a much larger clone, so this may be a sequencing read error. The chain links TRBV4-3 to TRBJ2-1; tentative D call: TRBD1 (6 bases). Germline V gene sequence: CDR1 LGHNA, CDR2 YSLEER. CDR3 length: 15 residues. CDR3 sequence (DNA): TGCGCCGGCAGCCAAGAGAGAACAGGGCCGAATGAGCAGTTCTTC. It translates to CAGSQERTGPNEQFF.

Many counts were recorded for this clonotype. This chain connects TRBV25-1 to TRBJ2-7; the D gene is possibly TRBD2 (5 bases). V was shortened by 4 bases and J by 7 bases, with 14 bases between the two germline ends. Germline V CDR1 and CDR2: MGHDK, SYGVNS. This CDR3 has 13 amino acids. The CDR3 DNA follows: TGTGCCAGCAGTGGCAAGGAGGATGATGAGCAGTACTTC. Protein sequence: CASSGKEDDEQYF.

The gene calls are TRBV2 and TRBJ2-7, with 9 bases fitting TRBD1. V lost 3 bases to trimming and J lost 4 bases; unmatched junction nucleotides: 22. The CDR3 totals 20 residues. Germline CDR1 is SNHLY and CDR2 is FYNNEI. This CDR3 is CASSDPGGTGLSGRLYEQYF. CDR3 DNA: TGTGCCAGCAGTGATCCTGGGGGGACAGGGCTTTCGGGACGATTATACGAGCAGTACTTC.

This clonotype was recorded at least ten times. The chain combines TRBV28 with TRBJ1-1; D gene uncertain. Trimming took off 4 bases at V and 0 bases at J, with 9 bases between the two ends. The CDR3 extends over 14 amino acids. The germline gives CDR1 MDHEN, CDR2 SYDVKM. CDR3 region: CASSYGIMNTEAFF. DNA of the CDR3: TGTGCCAGCAGTTACGGGATTATGAACACTGAAGCTTTCTTT.

Details on this clonotype: This clone may be a read error of a much larger clone one base away. V usage is TRBV20-1 and J usage is TRBJ2-3; 8 bases align to TRBD2. V lost 0 bases and J lost 5; bases outside the gene matches: 4. The CDR3 consists of 14 residues. The germline V gene encodes CDR1 DFQATT and CDR2 SNEGSKA (reference sequence). The chain's CDR3 is CSARDRGGIDTQYF. In nucleotides, the CDR3 is TGCAGTGCTAGAGATCGGGGGGGCATAGATACGCAGTATTTT.

In regard to this clonotype: A much larger clonotype is one base distant, so this may be a read error. The chain links TRBV5-3 to TRBJ2-7; 7 bases are a match to TRBD1. TRBV5-3 is treated as an ORF (open reading frame) with a function not yet certain. This CDR3 is built from 14 residues. The V segment lost 10 bases and the J segment 5 bases; nucleotides outside the gene matches: 15. As DNA, the CDR3 is TGTGCCGGCAGCTACGCGGACAGGTCCAACGAGCAGTACTTC. Translated: CAGSYADRSNEQYF.

This clonotype showed up many times. This chain uses TRBV7-9 with TRBJ2-1, with 7 positions matching TRBD2. CDR3 size: 16 residues. V trimming: 1 base; J trimming: 8 bases; junction bases outside the gene matches: 11. Germline values: CDR1 SEHNR, CDR2 FQNEAQ (reference sequence). The CDR3 sequence: CASSLGFGGSSYEQFF. The CDR3 DNA follows: TGTGCCAGCAGCTTAGGGTTTGGCGGGAGTAGTTATGAGCAGTTCTTC.

This clonotype has just one count. A much larger clone differs from this one at a single base, so this may be a read error. J is TRBJ2-3 and V is TRBV25-1, with 13 bases matching TRBD2. The germline CDR1 and CDR2 sequences are MGHDK and SYGVNS. V was clipped by 5 bases and J by 4 bases; unmatched bases: 12. The CDR3 spans 18 residues. In nucleotides, the CDR3 is TGTGCCAGCAGTACCGGGACTAGCGGGACTCAGGGGCCAGATACGCAGTATTTT. Its protein is CASSTGTSGTQGPDTQYF.

This clonotype has at least ten counts. The chain joins TRBV19 to TRBJ1-6; unclear D gene. The V end lost 1 base, the J end lost 6 bases, and 4 bases lay between the germline ends. CDR1 and CDR2 from the germline V gene are LNHDA and SQIVND (reference sequence). CDR3 length: 13 amino acids. The DNA for the CDR3 is TGTGCCAGTAGTATAGCGGGTAATTCACCCCTCCACTTT. This gives the protein CASSIAGNSPLHF.

This clonotype was seen at least ten times. The chain links TRBV30 to TRBJ1-1, with D possibly being TRBD1 (6 bases). This CDR3 spans 12 amino acids. Trimming pared 7 bases from V and 1 base from J, leaving 10 bases between. Germline CDR1 is GTSNPN and CDR2 is SVGIG (reference sequence). CDR3 coding DNA: TGTGCCTCAGACAGGCCGAACACTGAAGCTTTCTTT. It translates to CASDRPNTEAFF. Together with reference TRBV30 and TRBJ1-1, the CDR3 gives the full variable domain: SQTIHQWPATLVQPVGSPLSLECTVEGTSNPNLYWYRQAAGRGLQLLFYSVGIGQISSEVPQNLSASRPQDRQFILSSKKLLLSDSGFYLCASDRPNTEAFFGQGTRLTVV.

This clonotype was recorded many times. V and J are TRBV4-3 and TRBJ2-3; D unresolved. This CDR3 has 16 amino acids. V shed 0 bases and J shed 0 bases, with 10 bases lying between them. Germline CDR1 is LGHNA and CDR2 is YSLEER. For the CDR3, the DNA is TGCGCCAGCAGCCAAGACTGGACCAGAAGCACAGATACGCAGTATTTT. Residues: CASSQDWTRSTDTQYF.

Many counts were recorded for this clonotype. The chain joins TRBV28 to TRBJ2-5; weak D call: TRBD1 (6 bases). Trimming shortened V by 6 bases and J by 5 bases, and 10 bases separated the two germline ends. This CDR3 region has 12 residues. The V gene's germline CDR1 is MDHEN and CDR2 SYDVKM. The CDR3 coding sequence is TGTGCCAGCAGACAGGGAACCGAGACCCAGTACTTC. As protein: CASRQGTETQYF.

This clonotype came up many times. At one of its ends the junction is not consistent with the germline gene, which may arise from a read error. The CDR3 reads CASSEGTGGTYEQYF. In DNA, the CDR3 is TGTGCCAGCAGCGAAGGGACAGGGGGCACCTACGAGCAGTACTTC. This chain joins TRBV2 and TRBJ2-7; 12 bases agree with TRBD1. The CDR3 length is 15 residues. In germline, CDR1 is SNHLY, CDR2 FYNNEI.

This clonotype has more than one count but fewer than ten. The J gene is TRBJ2-3, the V gene TRBV9; D possibly corresponds to TRBD1 (5 bases). The V end was cut by 0 bases, the J end by 4 bases, with 9 bases between. Looked up from germline, CDR1 is SGDLS and CDR2 is YYNGEE. This CDR3 comprises 14 residues. The CDR3 sequence is CASSVEGLADTQYF. For the CDR3, the DNA is TGTGCCAGCAGCGTAGAGGGGCTCGCAGATACGCAGTATTTT.

The chain carries TRBV4-1 and TRBJ2-1; 9 positions agree with TRBD2. J lost 1 base, V lost 0 bases, and 10 bases had no gene match. The CDR3 length is 19 residues. Germline V gives CDR1 MGHRA, CDR2 YSYEKL. Here the CDR3 DNA reads TGCGCCAGCAGCCAAGATTTTGGTGTAGCGGGAGAGTCCTACAATGAGCAGTTCTTC. It specifies CASSQDFGVAGESYNEQFF.

The rearrangement links TRBV6-2 or TRBV6-3 to TRBJ2-7; 7 nucleotides align to TRBD1. CDR1 MNHEY and CDR2 SVGEGT come from the germline V gene. The CDR3 consists of 14 residues. V was pared by 6 bases and J by 6 bases, with 11 bases of the junction left unmatched. The CDR3 DNA reads as TGTGCCAGCAGACTACAACCGACAGGGATCGAGCAGTACTTC. Translated, it gives CASRLQPTGIEQYF.

This clonotype was detected only a few times. V usage is TRBV4-1 and J usage is TRBJ2-1, with D perhaps given as TRBD1 or TRBD2 (5 bases each). The CDR3 consists of 17 residues. V was trimmed by 0 bases and J by 2 bases, leaving 14 bases between them. CDR1 is MGHRA, CDR2 YSYEKL, per germline. The CDR3 DNA sequence: TGCGCCAGCAGCCAAGATCTGGGGACGGCGACCTACAATGAGCAGTTCTTC. The encoded protein is CASSQDLGTATYNEQFF.

The chain combines TRBV28 with TRBJ2-7; no firm D call. Trimming shortened V by 2 bases and J by 0 bases, and 8 bases separated the two germline ends. The germline V gene has CDR1 MDHEN and CDR2 SYDVKM. The CDR3 length is 14 residues. The CDR3 sequence is CASSLIGNSYEQYF. Written as DNA, the CDR3 is TGTGCCAGCAGTTTAATTGGCAACTCCTACGAGCAGTACTTC.

This clonotype was seen repeatedly, ten times or more. V is TRBV27 and J is TRBJ2-6; 7 positions match TRBD2. This CDR3 spans 20 amino acids. Germline CDR1 is MNHEY and CDR2 is SMNVEV (reference sequence). V was pared by 2 bases and J by 0 bases, with 13 bases of the junction left unmatched. The CDR3, as DNA: TGTGCCAGCAGTTTAACCCAAATAGCGGGCGTGAGCTCTGGGGCCAACGTCCTGACTTTC. Protein: CASSLTQIAGVSSGANVLTF.

This clonotype was detected ten times or more. This chain uses TRBV30 with TRBJ2-7, with 12 positions matching TRBD1. V gave up 2 bases and J gave up 1 base; unmatched junction bases: 3. The CDR3 covers 15 residues. Germline lookup yields CDR1 GTSNPN and CDR2 SVGIG (reference sequence). This chain's CDR3 is CAWSPGQGASYEQYF. CDR3 coding DNA: TGTGCCTGGAGTCCGGGACAGGGGGCATCCTACGAGCAGTACTTC.

There are many counts of this clonotype. The chain has TRBV5-4 and TRBJ1-1; the D gene is possibly TRBD1 (5 bases). Trimming shortened V by 0 bases and J by 4 bases, and 13 bases separated the two germline ends. The CDR3 runs 15 residues. Germline V CDR1 and CDR2: SGHNT, YYREEE (reference sequence). The CDR3 region has the DNA TGTGCCAGCAGCTTGGCCATGGCGGGGCCCACTGAAGCTTTCTTT. Translating it yields CASSLAMAGPTEAFF.

This clonotype was seen many times. The genes are TRBV19 and TRBJ2-7; D is possibly TRBD1 (5 bases). Trimming cost V 4 bases and J 1 base, with 8 bases left between them. The germline V gene has CDR1 LNHDA and CDR2 SQIVND (reference sequence). The CDR3 runs to 13 residues. CDR3 amino acids: CASSKDTSYEQYF. In nucleotides, the CDR3 is TGTGCCAGTAGTAAGGACACTTCCTACGAGCAGTACTTC.

Notes on this clonotype: This may be a read error, as it is one base from a much larger clone. The chain is built from TRBV5-1 and TRBJ2-1; D may be TRBD1 or TRBD2 (5 bases each). V was clipped by 4 bases and J by 7 bases, with 12 bases between them. Germline V gives CDR1 SGHRS, CDR2 YFSETQ. This CDR3 comprises 13 residues. DNA of the CDR3: TGCGCCAGCAGCGTGGGACCGCGTAATGAGCAGTTCTTC. This encodes CASSVGPRNEQFF. Using reference TRBV5-1 and TRBJ2-1 for the parts outside the CDR3, the full variable domain is KAGVTQTPRYLIKTRGQQVTLSCSPISGHRSVSWYQQTPGQGLQFLFEYFSETQRNKGNFPGRFSGRQFSNSRSEMNVSTLELGDSALYLCASSVGPRNEQFFGPGTRLTVL.

Worth noting for this clonotype: Just one base apart from a much larger clone, this may be a read error. The rearrangement links TRBV7-9 to TRBJ1-6; a possible D gene is TRBD1 (5 bases). The CDR3 runs 14 residues. Germline V lookup: CDR1 SEHNR, CDR2 FQNEAQ (reference sequence). Trimming took 5 bases from V and 7 from J, leaving 12 bases between them. CDR3 DNA: TGTGCCAGCAGCGGAACGGCAGGGAATTCACCCCTCCACTTT. Translating gives CASSGTAGNSPLHF.

Many counts were recorded for this clonotype. The chain links TRBV7-8 to TRBJ2-7; D call uncertain. CDR1 and CDR2 from the germline V gene are SGHVS and FQNEAQ. The CDR3 runs to 14 residues. V lost 4 bases and J lost 3, with 13 bases in between. In DNA, the CDR3 is TGTGCCAGCAGCTCCCGGGTCCAGATCTACGAGCAGTACTTC. As protein: CASSSRVQIYEQYF.

Many counts were recorded for this clonotype. The chain is built from TRBV7-9 and TRBJ1-3; 12 nucleotides line up with TRBD1. Losses at the gene ends were 2 bases for V and 7 bases for J; bases not matched to a gene: 6. The CDR3 covers 16 residues. Germline loops: CDR1 SEHNR, CDR2 FQNEAQ (reference sequence). CDR3 coding DNA: TGTGCCAGCAGCTTAACAACCGGGACAGGGGGCAACACCATATATTTT. This encodes CASSLTTGTGGNTIYF.

Worth noting for this clonotype: This sequence may be a read error, since a much larger clone differs from it by one base. The chain has TRBV2 and TRBJ2-7; D might be TRBD1 (6 bases). The CDR3 loop spans 13 amino acids. CDR1 is SNHLY and CDR2 is FYNNEI in the germline V gene. CDR3 DNA: TGTGCCAGCGGTGATGACAGGTCCTACGAGCAGTACTTC. This encodes CASGDDRSYEQYF.

In this sample, this clonotype turned up many times. The genes are TRBV20-1 and TRBJ2-3; 7 nucleotides line up with TRBD1. The V and J ends lost 4 bases and 4 bases, in that order; junction bases with no gene match: 8. CDR1 DFQATT and CDR2 SNEGSKA come from the germline V gene (reference sequence). CDR3 length equals 14 residues. CDR3 region: CSATKGQYPDTQYF. The DNA of the CDR3 is TGCAGTGCTACCAAGGGACAGTACCCAGATACGCAGTATTTT.

The chain recombines TRBV5-5 with TRBJ1-4; tentative D call: TRBD1 (6 bases). The germline gives CDR1 SGHKS, CDR2 YYEKEE (reference sequence). Trimming cost V 4 bases and J 6 bases, with 16 bases left between them. There are 15 residues in the CDR3. The DNA of the CDR3 is TGTGCCAGCAGCCCACAGGACAGCCGGGATGAAAAACTGTTTTTT. This codes for CASSPQDSRDEKLFF.